Each of the 14 T cell receptor beta chains below was sequenced from the same sample in a study of blood T cell repertoires in COVID-19 (dated by TCRdb to the early 2020s). Library creation used the immunoSEQ multiplex PCR assay. TCRdb took over this immuneACCESS table, retaining in-frame rearrangements with V and J assigned. Such tables are incomplete; in checked studies, under half of the missing clones stem from an unresolved V gene, and the remainder is unexplained. In this sample the table shows 40,000 to 55,000 clones, roughly 88% of which occur a single time. Roughly 3% of the sample belongs to the ten largest clones. The sample comprised peripheral blood. All receptors come from a man aged 50 to 60 with active COVID-19.

The DNA of the CDR3 is TGTGCCAGCAGTCTGACAAATACAATGAACACCGGGGAGCTGTTTTTT. Translated: CASSLTNTMNTGELFF. The genes are TRBV7-2 and TRBJ2-2, with no clear D. Germline V CDR1 and CDR2: SGHTA, FQGNSA. The CDR3 extends over 16 amino acids. Trimming cost V 6 bases and J 1 base, with 15 bases left between them.

The rearrangement uses TRBV6-5 and TRBJ1-5; tentatively, D is TRBD1 (6 bases). Looked up from germline, CDR1 is MNHEY and CDR2 is SVGAGI. The CDR3 is made up of 12 amino acids. V was shortened by 5 bases and J by 7 bases, with 9 bases between the two germline ends. Here the CDR3 reads CASSTGKQPQHF. The CDR3 nucleotides read TGTGCCAGCAGTACAGGGAAACAGCCCCAGCATTTT.

This chain uses TRBV27 with TRBJ1-5; 9 bases line up with TRBD1. CDR1 is MNHEY, CDR2 SMNVEV, per germline (reference sequence). The junction had 1 base not matched to a gene; V was cut back by 4 bases and J by 0 bases. The CDR3 is made up of 15 amino acids. Here the CDR3 reads CASSSQGASNQPQHF. In nucleotides, the CDR3 is TGTGCCAGCAGTTCACAGGGGGCTAGCAATCAGCCCCAGCATTTT.

This clone was detected only once. This rearrangement joins TRBV6-5 to TRBJ1-1; TRBD1 aligns across 7 bases. V lost 8 bases and J lost 4; bases outside the gene matches: 13. Germline CDR1 reads MNHEY; CDR2 reads SVGAGI. The CDR3 spans 15 residues. CDR3 region: CASARNRGGTTEAFF. CDR3 in DNA: TGTGCCAGCGCACGGAACAGGGGCGGAACCACTGAAGCTTTCTTT.

The chain couples TRBV27 to TRBJ2-2, with 8 bases identical to TRBD2. This CDR3 contains 15 residues. Germline V gene data show CDR1 as MNHEY and CDR2 as SMNVEV (reference sequence). Trimming cost V 8 bases and J 2 bases; bases outside gene matches: 7. In DNA form, the CDR3 reads TGTGCCAGCCGATCGTGGACTAGCAACACCGGGGAGCTGTTTTTT. It is translated as CASRSWTSNTGELFF.

The V call is TRBV9, the J call TRBJ1-1; D is unclear. V was pared by 3 bases and J by 1 base, with 10 bases between. CDR1 and CDR2 (germline): SGDLS, YYNGEE. This CDR3 spans 14 amino acids. CDR3 sequence reads: CASSGTEGNTEAFF. DNA of the CDR3: TGTGCCAGCAGCGGTACTGAGGGGAACACTGAAGCTTTCTTT.

The V call is TRBV7-2, the J call TRBJ2-7; TRBD1 is a possible D gene (7 bases). The V end was cut by 5 bases, the J end by 6 bases, with 14 bases between. This CDR3 has 13 amino acids. Germline V gene sequence: CDR1 SGHTA, CDR2 FQGNSA. This CDR3 reads CASSRQGLGEQYF. The CDR3 DNA is TGTGCCAGCAGCAGACAGGGACTTGGCGAGCAGTACTTC.

This clone has a single count. The chain combines TRBV6-5 with TRBJ1-2; D may be TRBD1 (5 bases). This CDR3 contains 12 residues. In germline, CDR1 is MNHEY, CDR2 SVGAGI. The CDR3 DNA reads as TGTGCGACCAGGGAGGGCCTCTATGGCTACACCTTC. The encoded protein is CATREGLYGYTF.

This rearrangement joins TRBV7-9 to TRBJ2-1; 7 positions agree with TRBD2. This CDR3 is built from 18 residues. Germline CDR1 SEHNR, CDR2 FQNEAQ (reference sequence). V trimming: 3 bases; J trimming: 4 bases; junction bases outside the gene matches: 15. This CDR3 is CASSFPWGRAIAYNEQFF. As DNA, the CDR3 is TGTGCCAGCAGCTTCCCCTGGGGGAGGGCCATCGCATACAATGAGCAGTTCTTC.

V usage is TRBV6-5 and J usage is TRBJ2-4; 7 nucleotides align to TRBD2. CDR3 length equals 13 residues. From germline, CDR1 is MNHEY and CDR2 SVGAGI. V lost 8 bases, J lost 7 bases, and 8 bases stayed unmatched. The CDR3 sequence: CASWQRGMNIQYF. The CDR3 DNA reads TGTGCCAGCTGGCAGCGGGGTATGAACATTCAGTACTTC.

The rearrangement links TRBV30 to TRBJ1-1; D unclear. This CDR3 contains 14 residues. Trimming removed 3 bases at V and 1 base at J, with 12 bases between. The germline V gene has CDR1 GTSNPN and CDR2 SVGIG (reference sequence). CDR3: CAWRSAAPNTEAFF. Written as DNA, the CDR3 is TGTGCCTGGAGGAGCGCGGCTCCGAACACTGAAGCTTTCTTT.

Turning to this clone: At the DNA level, this CDR3 is encoded by other sequences in the same sample as well. The chain combines TRBV11-2 with TRBJ1-1, with D perhaps matching TRBD1 (6 bases). From germline, CDR1 is SGHAT and CDR2 FQNNGV. The V end lost 1 base, the J end lost 4 bases, and 10 bases lay between the germline ends. The CDR3 sequence is 14 residues long. CDR3 sequence (DNA): TGTGCCAGCAGCTTAGTGACAGGAAGCACTGAAGCTTTCTTT. Its protein product is CASSLVTGSTEAFF.

The genes are TRBV19 and TRBJ1-5, with 11 bases that match TRBD1. Germline V gene sequence: CDR1 LNHDA, CDR2 SQIVND (reference sequence). J was trimmed by 8 bases and V by 5 bases; bases with no gene match: 2. The CDR3 spans 13 residues. The CDR3 protein is CASSWDRGEPQHF. The CDR3 bases are TGTGCCAGTAGTTGGGACAGGGGGGAGCCCCAGCATTTT.

V gene TRBV2 combines with J gene TRBJ2-1; possibly TRBD2 for D (6 bases). V shed 7 bases and J shed 10 bases, with 20 bases lying between them. The germline gives CDR1 SNHLY, CDR2 FYNNEI. The CDR3 has 14 amino acids. CDR3 bases: TGTGCCAGCACTCGAGTAGCGGTCGCCCGGGAGCAGTTCTTC. It is translated as CASTRVAVAREQFF.